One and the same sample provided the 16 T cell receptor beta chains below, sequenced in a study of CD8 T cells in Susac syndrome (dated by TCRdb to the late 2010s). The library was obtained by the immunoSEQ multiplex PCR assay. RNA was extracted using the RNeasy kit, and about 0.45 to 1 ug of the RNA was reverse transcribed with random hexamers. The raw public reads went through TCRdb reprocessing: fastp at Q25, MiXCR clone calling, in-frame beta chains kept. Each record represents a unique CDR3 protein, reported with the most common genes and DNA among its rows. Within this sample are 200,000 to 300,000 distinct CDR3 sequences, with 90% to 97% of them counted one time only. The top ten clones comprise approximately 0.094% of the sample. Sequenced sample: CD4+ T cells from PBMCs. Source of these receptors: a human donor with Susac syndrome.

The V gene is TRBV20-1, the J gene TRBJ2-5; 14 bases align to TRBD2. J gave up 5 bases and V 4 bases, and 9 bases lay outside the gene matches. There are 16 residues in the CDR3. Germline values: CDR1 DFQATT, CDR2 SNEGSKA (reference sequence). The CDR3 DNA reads TGCAGTGCTACCATGACTAGCGGGAGGGCCGGGGAGACCCAGTACTTC. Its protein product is CSATMTSGRAGETQYF.

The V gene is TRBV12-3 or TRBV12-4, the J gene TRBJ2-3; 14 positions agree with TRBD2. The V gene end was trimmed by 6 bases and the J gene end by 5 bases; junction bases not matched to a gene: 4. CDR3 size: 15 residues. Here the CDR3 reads CASRGGLAGGDTQYF. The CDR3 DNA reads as TGTGCCAGCAGGGGAGGACTAGCGGGGGGAGATACGCAGTATTTT.

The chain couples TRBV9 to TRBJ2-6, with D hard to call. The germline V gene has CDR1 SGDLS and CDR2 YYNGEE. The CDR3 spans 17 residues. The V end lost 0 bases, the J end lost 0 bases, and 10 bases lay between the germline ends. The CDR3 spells CASSVEAGSSGANVLTF. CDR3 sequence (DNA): TGTGCCAGCAGCGTAGAGGCAGGAAGCTCTGGGGCCAACGTCCTGACTTTC.

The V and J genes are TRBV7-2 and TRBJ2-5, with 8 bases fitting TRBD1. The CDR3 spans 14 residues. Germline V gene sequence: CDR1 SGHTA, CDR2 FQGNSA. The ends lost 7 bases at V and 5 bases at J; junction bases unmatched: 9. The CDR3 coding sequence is TGTGCCAGCACCCCGAGACAGGGGAGGGAGACCCAGTACTTC. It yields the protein CASTPRQGRETQYF.

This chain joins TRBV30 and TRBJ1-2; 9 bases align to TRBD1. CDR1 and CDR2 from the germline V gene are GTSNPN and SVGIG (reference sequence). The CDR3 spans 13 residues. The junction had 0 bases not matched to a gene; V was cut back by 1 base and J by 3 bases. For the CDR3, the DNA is TGTGCCTGGAGTGGGACAGGGGACTATGGCTACACCTTC. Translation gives CAWSGTGDYGYTF.

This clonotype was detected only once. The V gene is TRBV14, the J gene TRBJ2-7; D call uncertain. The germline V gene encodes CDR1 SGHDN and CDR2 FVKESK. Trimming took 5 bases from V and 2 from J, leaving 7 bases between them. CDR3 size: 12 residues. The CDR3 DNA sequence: TGTGCCAGCAGCAAAAGGGCCTACGAGCAGTACTTC. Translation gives CASSKRAYEQYF.

DNA of the CDR3: TGCAGTGCTGGGAGCGGGATCGGGTACGAGCAGTACTTC. Translation gives CSAGSGIGYEQYF. The chain recombines TRBV20-1 with TRBJ2-7; 7 nucleotides match TRBD2. CDR3 length: 13 amino acids. The germline V gene encodes CDR1 DFQATT and CDR2 SNEGSKA (reference sequence). Trimming removed 5 bases from V and 4 bases from J; junction bases left unmatched: 8.

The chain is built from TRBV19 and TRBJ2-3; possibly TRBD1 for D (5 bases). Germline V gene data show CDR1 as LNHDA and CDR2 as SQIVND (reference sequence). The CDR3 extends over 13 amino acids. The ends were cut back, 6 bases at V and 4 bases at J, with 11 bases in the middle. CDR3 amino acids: CASRYQGADTQYF. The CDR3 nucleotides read TGTGCCAGTAGATACCAGGGTGCAGATACGCAGTATTTT.

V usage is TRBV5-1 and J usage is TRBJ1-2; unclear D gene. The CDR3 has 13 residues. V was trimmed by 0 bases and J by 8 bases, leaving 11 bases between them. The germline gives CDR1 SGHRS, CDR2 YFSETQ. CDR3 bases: TGCGCCAGCAGCTTGGATTTAAGAAACGGCTACACCTTC. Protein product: CASSLDLRNGYTF.

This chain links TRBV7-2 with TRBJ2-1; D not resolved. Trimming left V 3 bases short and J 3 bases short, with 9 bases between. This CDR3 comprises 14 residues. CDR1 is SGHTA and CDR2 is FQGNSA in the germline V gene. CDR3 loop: CASSFAVNYNEQFF. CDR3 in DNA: TGTGCCAGCAGCTTTGCGGTAAACTACAATGAGCAGTTCTTC. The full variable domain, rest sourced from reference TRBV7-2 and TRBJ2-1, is GAGVSQSPSNKVTEKGKDVELRCDPISGHTALYWYRQSLGQGLEFLIYFQGNSAPDKSGLPSDRFSAERTGGSVSTLTIQRTQQEDSAVYLCASSFAVNYNEQFFGPGTRLTVL.

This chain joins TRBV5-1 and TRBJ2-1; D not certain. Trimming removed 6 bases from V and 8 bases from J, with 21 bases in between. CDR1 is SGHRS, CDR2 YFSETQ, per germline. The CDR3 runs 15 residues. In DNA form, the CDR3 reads TGCGCCAGCACCTCGGCCCGGGTCCCTAGGGATGAGCAGTTCTTC. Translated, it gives CASTSARVPRDEQFF.

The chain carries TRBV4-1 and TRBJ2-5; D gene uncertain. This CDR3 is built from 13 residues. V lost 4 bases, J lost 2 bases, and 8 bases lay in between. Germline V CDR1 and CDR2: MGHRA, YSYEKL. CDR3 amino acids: CASSRERQETQYF. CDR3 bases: TGCGCCAGCAGCCGGGAACGTCAAGAGACCCAGTACTTC.

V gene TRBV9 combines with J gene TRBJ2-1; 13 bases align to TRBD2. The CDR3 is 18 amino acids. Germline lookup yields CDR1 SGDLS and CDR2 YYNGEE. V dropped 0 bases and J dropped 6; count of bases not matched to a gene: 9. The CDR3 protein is CASSVGVLAGGLGNEQFF. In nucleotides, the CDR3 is TGTGCCAGCAGCGTAGGAGTACTAGCGGGAGGGTTGGGCAATGAGCAGTTCTTC.

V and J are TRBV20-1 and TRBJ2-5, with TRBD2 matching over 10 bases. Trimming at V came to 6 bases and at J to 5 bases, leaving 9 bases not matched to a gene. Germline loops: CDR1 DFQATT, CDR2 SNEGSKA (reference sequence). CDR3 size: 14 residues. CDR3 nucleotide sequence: TGCAGTGCAACTAGCGGGACCGAAGGGGAGACCCAGTACTTC. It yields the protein CSATSGTEGETQYF.

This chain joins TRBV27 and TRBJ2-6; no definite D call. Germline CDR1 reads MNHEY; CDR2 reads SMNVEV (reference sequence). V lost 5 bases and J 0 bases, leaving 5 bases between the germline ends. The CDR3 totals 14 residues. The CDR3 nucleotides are TGTGCCAGCAGTCAACCCTCTGGGGCCAACGTCCTGACTTTC. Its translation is CASSQPSGANVLTF.

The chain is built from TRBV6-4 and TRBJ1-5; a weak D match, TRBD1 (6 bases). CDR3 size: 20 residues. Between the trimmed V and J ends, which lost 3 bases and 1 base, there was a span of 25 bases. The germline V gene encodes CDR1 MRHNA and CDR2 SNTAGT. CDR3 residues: CASSEIRTQTGRRSNQPQHF. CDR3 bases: TGTGCCAGCAGTGAAATTCGGACCCAGACAGGACGTCGGAGCAATCAGCCCCAGCATTTT.